The 4 T cell receptor beta chains listed next were all sequenced from one sample in a study of molecular identifiers for immune sequencing clone quantification. TCRdb reprocessed the PCR reads via MiXCR and lists one record per CDR3 protein. This table holds about 640,000 distinct CDR3 sequences, less than 20% found once. Sample: naive CD8+ T cells from blood, with Jurkat cell RNA spiked in. Subset specified: FACS-sorted CD8+CD4-CCR7+CD45RA+ naive T cells. The receptors come from a human donor in good health. Some libraries in this study had Jurkat cell RNA spiked in.

As to this clonotype: A much larger clonotype is one base distant, so this may be a read error. The CDR3 protein is CAISLVREYYGYTF. CDR3 DNA sequence: TGTGCCATCAGTTTAGTAAGGGAATACTATGGCTACACCTTC. The chain uses TRBV28 and TRBJ1-2; D is ambiguous. Germline V gives CDR1 MDHEN, CDR2 SYDVKM. This CDR3 is 14 amino acids long.

This clonotype showed up many times. The rearrangement links TRBV12-5 to TRBJ2-3; 10 bases fit TRBD2. J was trimmed by 4 bases and V by 3 bases; bases with no gene match: 10. Germline loops: CDR1 LGHNT, CDR2 FRNRAP. This CDR3 comprises 17 residues. CDR3 nucleotide sequence: TGTGCTAGTGGTTTTGAAGTTAGCGGGAGGTCTGCAGATACGCAGTATTTT. Translating it yields CASGFEVSGRSADTQYF.

This clonotype was counted many times. This rearrangement joins TRBV30 to TRBJ2-7; 10 bases are a match to TRBD2. The CDR3 spans 14 residues. Germline CDR1 is GTSNPN and CDR2 is SVGIG (reference sequence). The V gene end was trimmed by 0 bases and the J gene end by 3 bases; junction bases not matched to a gene: 2. The CDR3 here is CAWSVRTSGYEQYF. The DNA of the CDR3 is TGTGCCTGGAGTGTTCGGACTAGCGGCTACGAGCAGTACTTC.

This clonotype was recorded at least ten times. The V gene is TRBV7-2, the J gene TRBJ2-7; TRBD1 might be the D (6 bases). The V gene lost 2 bases and the J gene lost 1 base, with 9 bases spanning the gap. The V gene's germline CDR1 is SGHTA and CDR2 FQGNSA. The CDR3 has 14 residues. The CDR3 spells CASSLRDTSYEQYF. CDR3 in DNA: TGTGCCAGCAGCTTAAGGGACACTTCCTACGAGCAGTACTTC.